These T cell receptor beta chains were read from a single sample in a study of blood T cell repertoires in COVID-19. TCRdb's copy holds only in-frame clones and misses some; the assay was immunoSEQ multiplex PCR. The table lists fewer than 350,000 clones, around 90% of them singletons. Sequencing input: PBMCs or T cells enriched from blood (not recorded which). The source is a man in his 60s who had recovered from COVID-19. The CDR3 runs from the conserved cysteine through the conserved F or W. A D gene is named only where the DNA matches it firmly. Size is omitted from some rows. Given values are once, few, many or a class for expanded clones.

J gene: TRBJ1-2
clone size: -
D gene: -
V gene: TRBV16
CDR3 DNA: TGTGCCAGCAGCCTACGGACAGAGAACCGCTATGGCTACACCTTC
CDR3 protein: CASSLRTENRYGYTF

J gene: TRBJ2-1
clone size: few
D gene: TRBD2
V gene: TRBV5-1
CDR3 DNA: TGCGCCAGCAGCTTCGCTAGCGGGAGTAATGAGCAGTTCTTC
CDR3 protein: CASSFASGSNEQFF

J gene: TRBJ2-3
clone size: -
D gene: -
V gene: TRBV5-1
CDR3 DNA: TGCGCCAGCAGCGTATCCTTCTCCGGTACGCAGTATTTT
CDR3 protein: CASSVSFSGTQYF

J gene: TRBJ2-7
clone size: -
D gene: TRBD2
V gene: TRBV5-1
CDR3 DNA: TGCGCCAGCAGCCCATCCGAGGGACTAGCGGGAGAGCAGTACTTC
CDR3 protein: CASSPSEGLAGEQYF

J gene: TRBJ2-3
clone size: -
D gene: -
V gene: TRBV19
CDR3 DNA: TGTGCCAGTAGTATAGTGGGCGCTTCCACAGATACGCAGTATTTT
CDR3 protein: CASSIVGASTDTQYF

J gene: TRBJ1-2
clone size: -
D gene: TRBD1
V gene: TRBV6-6
CDR3 DNA: TGTGCCAGCAGCCCTACAGGGGAAGTTGGCTACACCTTC
CDR3 protein: CASSPTGEVGYTF

J gene: TRBJ2-3
clone size: -
D gene: TRBD2
V gene: TRBV7-9
CDR3 DNA: TGTGCCAGCAGCCCTGGACTAGCGGGAGGATACTTGGGCACAGATACGCAGTATTTT
CDR3 protein: CASSPGLAGGYLGTDTQYF

J gene: TRBJ2-3
clone size: -
D gene: -
V gene: TRBV5-4
CDR3 DNA: TGTGCCAGCAGCCCCCTAGCGACCGTTCTGGCAGATACGCAGTATTTT
CDR3 protein: CASSPLATVLADTQYF

J gene: TRBJ2-1
clone size: -
D gene: TRBD1
V gene: TRBV7-7
CDR3 DNA: TGTGCTAGCAGCTTAGACAGGGGTAATGAGCAGTTCTTC
CDR3 protein: CASSLDRGNEQFF

J gene: TRBJ2-3
clone size: -
D gene: TRBD1
V gene: TRBV5-1
CDR3 DNA: TGCGCCAGCAGCTCGGGACAGACGGGCACAGATACGCAGTATTTT
CDR3 protein: CASSSGQTGTDTQYF

J gene: TRBJ1-2
clone size: few
D gene: -
V gene: TRBV5-5
CDR3 DNA: TGTGCCAGCACCTTCTACGCCTATGGCTACACCTTC
CDR3 protein: CASTFYAYGYTF

J gene: TRBJ2-7
clone size: -
D gene: TRBD1
V gene: TRBV7-2
CDR3 DNA: TGTGCCAGCAGCTTAGGGACAGGGCGATACGAGCAGTACTTC
CDR3 protein: CASSLGTGRYEQYF

J gene: TRBJ2-5
clone size: -
D gene: TRBD2
V gene: TRBV7-9
CDR3 DNA: TGTGCCAGCAGCTTGCGGGGAGGGCCGTTCCGAGAGACCCAGTACTTC
CDR3 protein: CASSLRGGPFRETQYF

J gene: TRBJ2-7
clone size: once
D gene: TRBD2
V gene: TRBV7-3
CDR3 DNA: TGTGCCTCAGGACTAGCGGCTTCCTACGAGCAGTACTTC
CDR3 protein: CASGLAASYEQYF

J gene: TRBJ2-1
clone size: -
D gene: TRBD2
V gene: TRBV9
CDR3 DNA: TGTGCCAGCAGCTTTAGCACCGGGACTAGCACCTACAATGAGCAGTTCTTC
CDR3 protein: CASSFSTGTSTYNEQFF

J gene: TRBJ1-5
clone size: -
D gene: -
V gene: TRBV6-1
CDR3 DNA: TGTGCCAGCAGTGGGGACACTACTCTGGGGGGCAATCAGCCCCAGCATTTT
CDR3 protein: CASSGDTTLGGNQPQHF

J gene: TRBJ2-1
clone size: -
D gene: TRBD2
V gene: TRBV24-1
CDR3 DNA: TGTGCCACCAGTGATCCCAAACTAGCGGCCTCCTACAATGAGCAGTTCTTC
CDR3 protein: CATSDPKLAASYNEQFF

J gene: TRBJ2-7
clone size: -
D gene: TRBD1
V gene: TRBV3-1/TRBV3-2
CDR3 DNA: TGTGCCAGCAGCCAAGCCGGGACAGGGTTTTACGAGCAGTACTTC
CDR3 protein: CASSQAGTGFYEQYF

J gene: TRBJ1-3
clone size: -
D gene: TRBD1
V gene: TRBV5-6
CDR3 DNA: TGTGCCAGCAGCTTCCGGACAGGGCGATCTGGAAACACCATATATTTT
CDR3 protein: CASSFRTGRSGNTIYF

J gene: TRBJ1-1
clone size: -
D gene: -
V gene: TRBV6-5
CDR3 DNA: TGTGCCAGCAGTTACCGAGGGGGGAGGGACACTGAAGCTTTCTTT
CDR3 protein: CASSYRGGRDTEAFF

J gene: TRBJ2-7
clone size: -
D gene: -
V gene: TRBV3-1/TRBV3-2
CDR3 DNA: TGTGCCAGCAGCCCCCGAAAGGCGGGACAGCACTACGAGCAGTACTTC
CDR3 protein: CASSPRKAGQHYEQYF

J gene: TRBJ2-3
clone size: -
D gene: -
V gene: TRBV28
CDR3 DNA: TGTGCCAGCAGTTTAAACAGGGTAGATACGCAGTATTTT
CDR3 protein: CASSLNRVDTQYF

J gene: TRBJ1-2
clone size: -
D gene: -
V gene: TRBV7-2
CDR3 DNA: TGTGCCAGCAGCTTCACAGGGTCCTATGGCTACACCTTC
CDR3 protein: CASSFTGSYGYTF

J gene: TRBJ1-3
clone size: -
D gene: -
V gene: TRBV7-2
CDR3 DNA: TGTGCCAGCAGCTTAGAAGGGCGAGGGGGAATAGGTGGAAACACCATATATTTT
CDR3 protein: CASSLEGRGGIGGNTIYF

J gene: TRBJ2-1
clone size: -
D gene: -
V gene: TRBV28
CDR3 DNA: TGTGCCAGCAGAACAGGGGGACTACCTGACAATGAGCAGTTCTTC
CDR3 protein: CASRTGGLPDNEQFF

J gene: TRBJ2-4
clone size: -
D gene: -
V gene: TRBV2
CDR3 DNA: TGTGCCAGCACGGAGTTAAACATTCAGTACTTC
CDR3 protein: CASTELNIQYF

J gene: TRBJ2-1
clone size: few
D gene: -
V gene: TRBV19
CDR3 DNA: TGTGCCAGTATCCCAGTATCTCGTCAGAGACTTGTAGATTACAATGAGCAGTTCTTC
CDR3 protein: CASIPVSRQRLVDYNEQFF

J gene: TRBJ2-5
clone size: -
D gene: TRBD1
V gene: TRBV29-1
CDR3 DNA: TGCAGCGTTGACCCTCGGCAGGGGGCAGAGACCCAGTACTTC
CDR3 protein: CSVDPRQGAETQYF

J gene: TRBJ1-2
clone size: -
D gene: -
V gene: TRBV5-1
CDR3 DNA: TGCGCCAGCAGCTTGGGCAGCACGGGGGGCTACACCTTC
CDR3 protein: CASSLGSTGGYTF

J gene: TRBJ1-5
clone size: -
D gene: TRBD1
V gene: TRBV23-1
CDR3 DNA: TGCGCCAGCAGTCAAAGGGGGCGGGTTCAGCCCCAGCATTTT
CDR3 protein: CASSQRGRVQPQHF

J gene: TRBJ2-1
clone size: -
D gene: -
V gene: TRBV4-3
CDR3 DNA: TGCGCCAGCAGAGGCGGGTCGAGCTCCTACAATGAGCAGTTCTTC
CDR3 protein: CASRGGSSSYNEQFF

J gene: TRBJ1-4
clone size: -
D gene: -
V gene: TRBV18
CDR3 DNA: TGTGCCAGCTCACCCGGACTGAATGAAAAACTGTTTTTT
CDR3 protein: CASSPGLNEKLFF

J gene: TRBJ1-2
clone size: -
D gene: TRBD1
V gene: TRBV6-5
CDR3 DNA: TGTGCCACCATCGGGACAGGGCAAATTAACTATGGCTACACCTTC
CDR3 protein: CATIGTGQINYGYTF

J gene: TRBJ2-5
clone size: -
D gene: TRBD2
V gene: TRBV4-2
CDR3 DNA: TGTGCCAGCAGCCACGGACTAGCGGGACAGGAGACCCAGTACTTC
CDR3 protein: CASSHGLAGQETQYF

J gene: TRBJ2-6
clone size: -
D gene: -
V gene: TRBV5-1
CDR3 DNA: TGCGCCAGCAGCGTCGACAGCTCTGGGGCCAACGTCCTGACTTTC
CDR3 protein: CASSVDSSGANVLTF